This T cell receptor beta chain originates from a study of blood T cell repertoires in COVID-19. V lost 6 bases to trimming and J lost 7 bases; unmatched junction nucleotides: 12. Per germline, CDR1 MDHEN and CDR2 SYDVKM. The CDR3 is 14 amino acids. Generated by immunoSEQ multiplex PCR, the TCRdb table keeps only in-frame clones and is missing some. The sample shows around 19,000 clones, about 89% of them seen only once. V gene TRBV28 combines with J gene TRBJ2-7, with 7 bases matching TRBD1. The sample consisted of peripheral blood. The TCR comes from a human donor in a cohort sampled during active COVID-19. The CDR3: CASSTPQTGREQYF. As DNA, the CDR3 is TGTGCCAGCAGCACACCCCAGACAGGGCGGGAGCAGTACTTC.